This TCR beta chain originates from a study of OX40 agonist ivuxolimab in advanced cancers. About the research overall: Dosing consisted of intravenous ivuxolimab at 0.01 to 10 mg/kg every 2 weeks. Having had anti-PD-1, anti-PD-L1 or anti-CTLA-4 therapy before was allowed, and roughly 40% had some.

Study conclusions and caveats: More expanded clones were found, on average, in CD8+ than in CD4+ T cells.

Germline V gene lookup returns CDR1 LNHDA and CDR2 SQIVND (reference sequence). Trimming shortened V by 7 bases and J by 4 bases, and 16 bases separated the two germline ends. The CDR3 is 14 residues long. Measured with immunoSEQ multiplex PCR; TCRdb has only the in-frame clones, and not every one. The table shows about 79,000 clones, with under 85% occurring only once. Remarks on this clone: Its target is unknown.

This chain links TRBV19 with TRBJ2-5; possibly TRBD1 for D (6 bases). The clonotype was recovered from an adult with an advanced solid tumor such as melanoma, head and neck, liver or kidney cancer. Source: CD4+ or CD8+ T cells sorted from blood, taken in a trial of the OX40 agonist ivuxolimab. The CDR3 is CASKVGPGVETQYF. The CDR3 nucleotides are TGTGCCAGTAAAGTCGGGCCAGGGGTAGAGACCCAGTACTTC.